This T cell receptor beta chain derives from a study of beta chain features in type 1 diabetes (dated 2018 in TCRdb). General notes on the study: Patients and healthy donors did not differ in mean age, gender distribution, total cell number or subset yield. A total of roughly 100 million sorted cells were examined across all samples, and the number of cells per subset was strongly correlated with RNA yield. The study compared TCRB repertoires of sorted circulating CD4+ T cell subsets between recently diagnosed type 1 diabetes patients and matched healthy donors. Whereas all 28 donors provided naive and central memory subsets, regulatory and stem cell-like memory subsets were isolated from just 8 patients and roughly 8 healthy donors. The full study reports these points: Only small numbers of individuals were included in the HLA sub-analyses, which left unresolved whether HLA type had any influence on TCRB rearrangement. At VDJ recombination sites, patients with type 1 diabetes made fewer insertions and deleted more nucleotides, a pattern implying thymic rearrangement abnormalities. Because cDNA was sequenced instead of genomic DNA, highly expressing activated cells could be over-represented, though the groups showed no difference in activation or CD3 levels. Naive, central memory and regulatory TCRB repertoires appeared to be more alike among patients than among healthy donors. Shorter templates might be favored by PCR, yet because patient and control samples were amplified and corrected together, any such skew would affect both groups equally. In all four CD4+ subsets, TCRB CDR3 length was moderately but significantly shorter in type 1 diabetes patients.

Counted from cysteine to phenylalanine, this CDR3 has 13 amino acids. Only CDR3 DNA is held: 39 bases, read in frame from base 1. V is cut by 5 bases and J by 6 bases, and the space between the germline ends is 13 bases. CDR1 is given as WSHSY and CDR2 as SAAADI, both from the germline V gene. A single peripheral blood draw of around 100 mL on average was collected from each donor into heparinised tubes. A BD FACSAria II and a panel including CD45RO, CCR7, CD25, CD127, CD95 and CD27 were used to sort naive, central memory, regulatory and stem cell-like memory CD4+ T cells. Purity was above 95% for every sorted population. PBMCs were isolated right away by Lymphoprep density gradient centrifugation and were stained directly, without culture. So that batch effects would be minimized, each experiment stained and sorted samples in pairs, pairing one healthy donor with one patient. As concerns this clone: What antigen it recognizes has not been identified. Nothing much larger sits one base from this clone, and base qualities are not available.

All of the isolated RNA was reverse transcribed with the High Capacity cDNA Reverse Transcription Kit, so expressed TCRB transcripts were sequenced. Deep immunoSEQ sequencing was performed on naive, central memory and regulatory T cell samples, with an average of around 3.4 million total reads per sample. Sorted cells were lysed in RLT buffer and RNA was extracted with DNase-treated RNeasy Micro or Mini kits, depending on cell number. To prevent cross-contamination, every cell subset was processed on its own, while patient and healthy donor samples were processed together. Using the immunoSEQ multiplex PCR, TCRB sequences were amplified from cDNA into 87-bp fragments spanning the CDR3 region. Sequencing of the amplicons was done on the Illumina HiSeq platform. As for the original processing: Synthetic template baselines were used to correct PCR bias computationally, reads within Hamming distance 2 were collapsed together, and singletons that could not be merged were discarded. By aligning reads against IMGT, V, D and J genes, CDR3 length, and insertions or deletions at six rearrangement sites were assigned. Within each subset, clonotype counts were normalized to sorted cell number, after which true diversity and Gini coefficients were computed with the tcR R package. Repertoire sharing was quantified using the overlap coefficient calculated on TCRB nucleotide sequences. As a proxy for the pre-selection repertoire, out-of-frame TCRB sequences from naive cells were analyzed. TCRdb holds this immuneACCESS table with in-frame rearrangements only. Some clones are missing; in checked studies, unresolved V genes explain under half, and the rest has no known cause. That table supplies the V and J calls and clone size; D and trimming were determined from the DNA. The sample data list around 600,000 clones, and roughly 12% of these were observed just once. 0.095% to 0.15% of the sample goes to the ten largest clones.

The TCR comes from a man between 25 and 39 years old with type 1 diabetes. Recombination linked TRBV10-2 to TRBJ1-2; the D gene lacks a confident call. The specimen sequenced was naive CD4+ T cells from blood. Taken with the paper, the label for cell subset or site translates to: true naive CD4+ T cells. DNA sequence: TGCGCCAGCAGTAGAGAGGGTTGGAATGGCTACACCTTC. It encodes CASSREGWNGYTF.